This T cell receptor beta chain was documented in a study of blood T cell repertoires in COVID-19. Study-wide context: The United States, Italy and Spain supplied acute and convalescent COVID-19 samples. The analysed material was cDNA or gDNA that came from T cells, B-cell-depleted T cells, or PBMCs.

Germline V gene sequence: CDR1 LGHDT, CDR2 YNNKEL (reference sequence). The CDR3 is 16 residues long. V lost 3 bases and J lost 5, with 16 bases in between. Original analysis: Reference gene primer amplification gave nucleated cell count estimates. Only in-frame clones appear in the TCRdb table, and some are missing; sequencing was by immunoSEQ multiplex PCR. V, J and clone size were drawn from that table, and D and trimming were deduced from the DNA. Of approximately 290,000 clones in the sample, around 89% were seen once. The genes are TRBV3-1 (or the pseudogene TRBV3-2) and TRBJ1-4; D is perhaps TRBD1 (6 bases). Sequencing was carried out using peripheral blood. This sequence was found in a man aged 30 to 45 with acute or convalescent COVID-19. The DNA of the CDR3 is TGTGCCAGCAGCCAGTCGTTGGGGGCAGGGAATGAAAAACTGTTTTTT. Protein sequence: CASSQSLGAGNEKLFF.